The following is a TCR beta chain sequence with its context. This entry belongs to a study of T cell changes during pregnancy in multiple sclerosis. The V end was cut by 10 bases, the J end by 6 bases, with 14 bases between. This CDR3 is built from 12 residues. The germline V gene encodes CDR1 LNHDA and CDR2 SQIVND (reference sequence). Here immunoSEQ multiplex PCR was the method, and the copy in TCRdb shows in-frame clones only, minus some. The data show tens of thousands of clones, 90% seen once. This specimen consisted of CD8+ T cells from peripheral blood mononuclear cells, obtained in the first trimester of pregnancy. The chain employs TRBV19 and TRBJ2-3; D is perhaps TRBD2 (6 bases). This receptor was identified in a female donor with multiple sclerosis, enrolled in a pregnancy study. DNA of the CDR3: TGTGCCACTGGGACTTTTCAGGATACGCAGTATTTT. Its protein is CATGTFQDTQYF.